Presented here are 14 T cell receptor beta chains from one specimen sequenced in a study of cytomegalovirus exposure and HLA in healthy donors. Profiled with immunoSEQ multiplex PCR; TCRdb holds only in-frame clones, not every one. The sample lists fewer than 130,000 clones; more than 75% were seen once. The sequencing sample was made of PBMCs. Receptors were obtained from a woman aged 25 to 39 in good health and CMV-seropositive.

The chain carries TRBV11-2 and TRBJ2-7; D is possibly TRBD2 (6 bases). Per germline, CDR1 SGHAT and CDR2 FQNNGV. The V and J ends lost 4 bases and 0 bases respectively, with 19 bases between them. The CDR3 is 17 residues long. The CDR3 DNA follows: TGTGCCAGCAGCTCTCGTAACCCGGGAGAGAGCTCCTACGAGCAGTACTTC. Protein sequence: CASSSRNPGESSYEQYF.

The chain recombines TRBV11-2 with TRBJ2-1; 8 bases line up with TRBD1. The CDR3 loop spans 16 amino acids. Germline V CDR1 and CDR2: SGHAT, FQNNGV. The V and J ends lost 5 bases and 3 bases, in that order; junction bases with no gene match: 9. The CDR3 loop reads CASSPIRTGFYNEQFF. The CDR3 DNA is TGTGCCAGCAGCCCCATCCGGACAGGGTTCTACAATGAGCAGTTCTTC.

The CDR3 sequence: CASSEGRGRLAKNIQYF. The CDR3 DNA sequence: TGTGCCAGCAGTGAAGGCAGGGGCCGACTAGCCAAAAACATTCAGTACTTC. The chain has TRBV6-1 and TRBJ2-4, with D tentatively TRBD1 (6 bases). The germline V gene encodes CDR1 MNHNS and CDR2 SASEGT. The CDR3 has 17 amino acids. Trimming took 1 base from V and 0 from J, leaving 13 bases between them.

The count of this clone is one. V gene TRBV15 combines with J gene TRBJ2-5, with 8 bases lining up with TRBD1. With 4 bases clipped from V and 2 bases from J, the junction kept 3 bases outside the gene matches. The CDR3 extends over 14 amino acids. Germline V gene sequence: CDR1 LNHNV, CDR2 YYDKDF (reference sequence). The CDR3 nucleotides are TGTGCCACCAGCACACGGACAGGGCAAGAGACCCAGTACTTC. Translating it yields CATSTRTGQETQYF.

The chain recombines TRBV27 with TRBJ1-2; the match to TRBD1 covers 8 bases. Germline loops: CDR1 MNHEY, CDR2 SMNVEV (reference sequence). V gave up 6 bases and J gave up 4 bases; unmatched junction bases: 7. The CDR3 runs to 14 residues. The CDR3 nucleotides are TGTGCCAGCAGCCGTACAGGGGGGGTCTATGGCTACACCTTC. As protein: CASSRTGGVYGYTF.

This clone was observed a handful of times. J is TRBJ2-7 and V is TRBV5-1, with TRBD2 identical over 9 bases. J was trimmed by 6 bases and V by 4 bases; bases with no gene match: 11. This CDR3 comprises 15 residues. Germline V CDR1 and CDR2: SGHRS, YFSETQ. The CDR3 protein is CASSPGGAGGLEQYF. The CDR3 coding sequence is TGCGCCAGCAGCCCAGGGGGAGCGGGAGGTCTCGAGCAGTACTTC.

V usage is TRBV7-6 and J usage is TRBJ2-5; the D gene is possibly TRBD1 (6 bases). Germline V gene lookup returns CDR1 SGHVS and CDR2 FNYEAQ. V shed 3 bases and J shed 5 bases, with 10 bases lying between them. The CDR3 is 13 amino acids. Here the CDR3 DNA reads TGTGCCAGCAGCTTCGAGGGGGAGGAGACCCAGTACTTC. Protein sequence: CASSFEGEETQYF.

The chain links TRBV7-9 to TRBJ2-1; D possibly corresponds to TRBD2 (6 bases). The ends were cut back, 5 bases at V and 3 bases at J, with 8 bases in the middle. The CDR3 loop spans 13 amino acids. Germline lookup yields CDR1 SEHNR and CDR2 FQNEAQ (reference sequence). The DNA of the CDR3 is TGTGCCAGCAGCACGACTAGCTACAATGAGCAGTTCTTC. Protein: CASSTTSYNEQFF.

The rearrangement links TRBV30 to TRBJ1-2, with no clear D. The germline gives CDR1 GTSNPN, CDR2 SVGIG (reference sequence). The V and J ends lost 2 bases and 7 bases respectively, with 11 bases between them. The CDR3 totals 12 residues. The CDR3 region is CAWSRVGSGYTF. The DNA of the CDR3 is TGTGCCTGGAGTAGGGTGGGGAGTGGCTACACCTTC.

This clone was counted between two and nine times. The chain combines TRBV29-1 with TRBJ2-3; possible D gene TRBD1, 5 bases. Trimming took 7 bases from V and 2 from J, leaving 10 bases between them. The CDR3 is made up of 12 amino acids. Germline CDR1 SQVTM, CDR2 ANQGSEA. The CDR3 nucleotides are TGCAGCGGAAGGACAAACACAGATACGCAGTATTTT. Translation gives CSGRTNTDTQYF.

V and J are TRBV6-5 and TRBJ2-7; D might be TRBD1 (5 bases). CDR1 and CDR2 (germline): MNHEY, SVGAGI. The ends were cut back, 0 bases at V and 3 bases at J, with 9 bases in the middle. The CDR3 loop spans 14 amino acids. CDR3 protein: CASSYSAGIYEQYF. In DNA form, the CDR3 reads TGTGCCAGCAGTTACTCTGCAGGGATCTACGAGCAGTACTTC.

J is TRBJ1-2 and V is TRBV28; TRBD1 is a possible D gene (6 bases). This CDR3 is 15 amino acids long. Deletions cut 2 bases from V and 2 bases from J, with 12 bases between. Germline V CDR1 and CDR2: MDHEN, SYDVKM. In nucleotides, the CDR3 is TGTGCCAGCAGTTTAGGGCAGGGGCTCAACTATGGCTACACCTTC. It encodes CASSLGQGLNYGYTF.

This chain joins TRBV28 and TRBJ2-7, with 7 bases identical to TRBD1. V lost 6 bases to trimming and J lost 5 bases; unmatched junction nucleotides: 13. The CDR3 loop spans 15 amino acids. Germline loops: CDR1 MDHEN, CDR2 SYDVKM. The CDR3 loop reads CASSPRAGGRNEQYF. The CDR3 DNA sequence: TGTGCCAGCAGCCCGAGGGCAGGGGGAAGGAACGAGCAGTACTTC.

The chain combines TRBV7-9 with TRBJ2-7; perhaps TRBD1 as D (6 bases). The CDR3 spans 13 residues. The V end was cut by 1 base, the J end by 5 bases, with 9 bases between. Germline CDR1 and CDR2: SEHNR and FQNEAQ (reference sequence). In DNA form, the CDR3 reads TGTGCCAGCAGCTTAGGGACAGCCAACGAGCAGTACTTC. Its translation: CASSLGTANEQYF.